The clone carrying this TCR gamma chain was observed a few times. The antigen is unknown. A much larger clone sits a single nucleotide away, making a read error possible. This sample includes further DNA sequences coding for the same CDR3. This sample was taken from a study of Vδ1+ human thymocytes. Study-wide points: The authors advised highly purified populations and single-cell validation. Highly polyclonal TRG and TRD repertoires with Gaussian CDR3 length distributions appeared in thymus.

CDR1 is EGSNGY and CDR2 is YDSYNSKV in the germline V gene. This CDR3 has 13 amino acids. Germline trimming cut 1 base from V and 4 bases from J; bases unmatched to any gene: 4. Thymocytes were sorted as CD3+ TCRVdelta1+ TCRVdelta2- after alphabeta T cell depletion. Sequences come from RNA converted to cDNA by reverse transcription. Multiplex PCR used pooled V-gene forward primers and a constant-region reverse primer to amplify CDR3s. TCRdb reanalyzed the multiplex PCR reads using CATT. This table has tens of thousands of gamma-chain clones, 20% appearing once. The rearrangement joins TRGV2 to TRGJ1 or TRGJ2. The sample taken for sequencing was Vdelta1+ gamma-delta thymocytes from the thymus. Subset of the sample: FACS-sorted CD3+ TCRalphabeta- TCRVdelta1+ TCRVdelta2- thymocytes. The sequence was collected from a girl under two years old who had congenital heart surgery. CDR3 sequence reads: CATWDGPYYKKLF. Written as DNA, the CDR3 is TGTGCCACCTGGGACGGCCCCTATTATAAGAAACTCTTT.